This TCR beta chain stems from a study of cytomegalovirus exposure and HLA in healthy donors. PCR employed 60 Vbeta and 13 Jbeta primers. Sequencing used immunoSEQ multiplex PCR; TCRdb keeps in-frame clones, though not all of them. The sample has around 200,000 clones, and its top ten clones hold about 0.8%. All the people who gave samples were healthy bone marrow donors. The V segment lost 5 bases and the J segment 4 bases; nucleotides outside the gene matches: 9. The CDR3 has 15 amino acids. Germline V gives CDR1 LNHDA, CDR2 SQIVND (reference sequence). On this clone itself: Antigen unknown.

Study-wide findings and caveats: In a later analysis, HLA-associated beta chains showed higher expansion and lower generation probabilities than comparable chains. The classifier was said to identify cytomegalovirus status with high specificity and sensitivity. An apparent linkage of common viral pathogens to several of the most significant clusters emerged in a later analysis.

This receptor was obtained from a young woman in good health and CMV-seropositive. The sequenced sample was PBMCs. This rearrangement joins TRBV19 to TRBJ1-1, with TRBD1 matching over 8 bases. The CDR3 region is CASSPQGAGGTEAFF. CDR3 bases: TGTGCCAGTAGTCCGCAGGGGGCGGGTGGCACTGAAGCTTTCTTT. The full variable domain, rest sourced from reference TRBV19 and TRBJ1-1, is DGGITQSPKYLFRKEGQNVTLSCEQNLNHDAMYWYRQDPGQGLRLIYYSQIVNDFQKGDIAEGYSVSREKKESFPLTVTSAQKNPTAFYLCASSPQGAGGTEAFFGQGTRLTVV.